The source of this T cell receptor beta chain is a study of blood T cell repertoires in COVID-19. Turning to the study itself: Spain, Italy and the United States supplied samples that represented acute and convalescent COVID-19.

CDR3 length: 16 residues. Trimming removed 5 bases at V and 0 bases at J, with 16 bases between. Germline V gene data show CDR1 as MGHRA and CDR2 as YSYEKL. As handled by the study authors: Estimation of nucleated cell counts relied on the amplification of reference gene primers. Here immunoSEQ multiplex PCR was the method, and the copy in TCRdb shows in-frame clones only, minus some. V and J calls and clone size are as listed in that table; D and trimming were resolved from the DNA. Of over 350,000 clones in the sample, around 88% were seen once. The clonotype comes from a woman between 25 and 40 years old with acute or convalescent COVID-19. V and J are TRBV4-1 and TRBJ1-2; D unclear. The sample taken for sequencing was peripheral blood. The CDR3 coding sequence is TGCGCCAGCAGCGGAAGGGAGGTCGGCTCTAACTATGGCTACACCTTC. As protein: CASSGREVGSNYGYTF.